The 21 T cell receptor beta chains given below trace back to one sample, sequenced in a study of Ad26.COV2.S vaccination and SARS-CoV-2 variants. Repertoires were generated with immunoSEQ multiplex PCR, while TCRdb's copy carries only in-frame clones and drops some. The profile shows approximately 300,000 clones, around 81% of them singletons. Indicated treatment: 15 to 20 received Ad26.COV2.S at low or high dose, single or two shots; 5 received placebo; per-sample allocation not given. The investigators took samples on day 63 after the first vaccine or placebo injection. This specimen consisted of peripheral blood, obtained in a trial of Ad26.COV2.S vaccine versus placebo. The receptors here all came from a person between 18 and 65 years old who received the Ad26.COV2.S COVID-19 vaccine or a placebo.

This rearrangement joins TRBV5-1 to TRBJ1-2; 9 nucleotides match TRBD1. CDR1 and CDR2 from the germline V gene are SGHRS and YFSETQ. The CDR3 totals 14 residues. V shed 0 bases and J 4 bases; nucleotides not matched to a gene: 1. Written as DNA, the CDR3 is TGCGCCAGCAGCTTGGACAGGGGGCCCTATGGCTACACCTTC. It specifies CASSLDRGPYGYTF.

The chain recombines TRBV6-6 with TRBJ1-2; 7 nucleotides match TRBD1. The trim removed 6 bases at V and 8 bases at J, leaving 9 bases unmatched. CDR3 length equals 13 residues. CDR1 and CDR2 (germline): MNHNY, SVGAGI (reference sequence). The CDR3 spells CASRSTGASGYTF. The CDR3 nucleotides are TGTGCCAGCAGATCCACAGGGGCTAGCGGCTACACCTTC.

The rearrangement joins TRBV6-5 to TRBJ1-6; no definite D call. Trimming shortened V by 0 bases and J by 10 bases, and 7 bases separated the two germline ends. In germline, CDR1 is MNHEY, CDR2 SVGAGI. CDR3 length: 13 amino acids. CDR3 DNA sequence: TGTGCCAGCAGTTACTCTGTCGGGTCACCCCTCCACTTT. Translation: CASSYSVGSPLHF.

The rearrangement uses TRBV5-1 and TRBJ1-1, with TRBD1 matching 9 bases. CDR3 length: 13 amino acids. The germline gives CDR1 SGHRS, CDR2 YFSETQ. The junction had 7 bases not matched to a gene; V was cut back by 9 bases and J by 4 bases. As DNA, the CDR3 is TGCGCCACTAGGACAGGGGAGGGCACTGAAGCTTTCTTT. Translating it yields CATRTGEGTEAFF.

As to this clone: This same CDR3 is encoded by further DNA sequences in the sample. V is TRBV5-1 and J is TRBJ2-5, with D possibly TRBD1 on 6 matching bases. The CDR3 is made up of 14 amino acids. CDR1 SGHRS and CDR2 YFSETQ come from the germline V gene. Trimming took 4 bases from V and 2 from J, leaving 12 bases between them. CDR3 region: CASSPAGQQETQYF. For the CDR3, the DNA is TGCGCCAGCAGCCCGGCCGGACAGCAAGAGACCCAGTACTTC. Complete variable domain (other parts from reference TRBV5-1 and TRBJ2-5): KAGVTQTPRYLIKTRGQQVTLSCSPISGHRSVSWYQQTPGQGLQFLFEYFSETQRNKGNFPGRFSGRQFSNSRSEMNVSTLELGDSALYLCASSPAGQQETQYFGPGTRLLVL.

This rearrangement joins TRBV3-1 (or the pseudogene TRBV3-2) to TRBJ1-6, with a tentative D call TRBD1 (5 bases). The CDR3 runs 15 residues. Looked up from germline, CDR1 is LGHDT and CDR2 is YNNKEL (reference sequence). The V end was cut by 0 bases, the J end by 6 bases, with 9 bases between. CDR3 in amino acids: CASSQDPGTNSPLHF. The CDR3 DNA reads as TGTGCCAGCAGCCAAGATCCCGGGACTAATTCACCCCTCCACTTT.

The rearrangement joins TRBV29-1 to TRBJ2-7, with a possible D match to TRBD1 (7 bases). Germline CDR1 is SQVTM and CDR2 is ANQGSEA. V was shortened by 7 bases and J by 6 bases, with 13 bases between the two germline ends. The CDR3 spans 11 residues. CDR3 sequence (DNA): TGCAGCGCCGGGACAGCGGGCGAGCAGTACTTC. Protein sequence: CSAGTAGEQYF.

The table lists this clone with many counts. The chain couples TRBV6-5 to TRBJ1-1, with 7 bases aligning to TRBD1. Germline trimming cut 5 bases from V and 0 bases from J; bases unmatched to any gene: 6. The CDR3 extends over 15 amino acids. Per the germline V gene, CDR1 is MNHEY and CDR2 is SVGAGI. CDR3 in amino acids: CASSRDSSMNTEAFF. The CDR3 DNA sequence: TGTGCCAGCAGTAGGGACAGCTCCATGAACACTGAAGCTTTCTTT.

V usage is TRBV10-2 and J usage is TRBJ1-5, with TRBD1 matching 7 bases. The CDR3 length is 14 residues. Germline-derived CDR1 and CDR2 are WSHSY and SAAADI. V was clipped by 6 bases and J by 8 bases; unmatched bases: 10. The CDR3 DNA is TGCGCCAGCAGAAGGGACAGCCCGATCGAGCCCCAGCATTTT. Protein product: CASRRDSPIEPQHF.

V gene TRBV6-5 combines with J gene TRBJ2-7; D is ambiguous. The V gene's germline CDR1 is MNHEY and CDR2 SVGAGI. Trimming removed 8 bases at V and 3 bases at J, with 17 bases between. The CDR3 contains 14 residues. The CDR3 loop reads CASARGPQLYEQYF. The DNA for the CDR3 is TGTGCCAGCGCCCGAGGCCCCCAGCTCTACGAGCAGTACTTC.

This chain links TRBV4-2 with TRBJ1-2, with D perhaps matching TRBD1 (6 bases). V lost 3 bases and J 3 bases, leaving 11 bases between the germline ends. The germline CDR1 and CDR2 sequences are LGHNA and YNFKEQ. CDR3 length: 14 residues. This CDR3 is CASSQGGQHYGYTF. The CDR3 nucleotides read TGTGCCAGCAGCCAGGGGGGACAACACTATGGCTACACCTTC.

This clone occurred a few times. The rearrangement uses TRBV6-5 and TRBJ1-6; TRBD1 matches 8 bases. Germline CDR1 reads MNHEY; CDR2 reads SVGAGI. V shed 6 bases and J 10 bases; nucleotides not matched to a gene: 8. CDR3 length: 14 residues. The DNA of the CDR3 is TGTGCCAGCAGCAATAGACAGGGGAACTCACCCCTCCACTTT. As protein: CASSNRQGNSPLHF.

About this clone itself: Other DNA sequences in this sample translate to the same CDR3. This rearrangement joins TRBV19 to TRBJ2-7, with 12 bases matching TRBD2. V lost 1 base and J lost 4; bases outside the gene matches: 2. Germline lookup yields CDR1 LNHDA and CDR2 SQIVND (reference sequence). The CDR3 runs to 15 residues. The chain's CDR3 is CASSIGTSGGYEQYF. The CDR3 DNA reads TGTGCCAGTAGTATAGGCACTAGCGGGGGGTACGAGCAGTACTTC.

CDR3 coding DNA: TGTGCCAGCAGTTACCCAGGGAGAGATGAGCAGTTCTTC. Protein sequence: CASSYPGRDEQFF. The V call is TRBV6-5, the J call TRBJ2-1; D tentatively reads TRBD1 or TRBD2 (5 bases each). The CDR3 has 13 amino acids. V gave up 2 bases and J gave up 8 bases, with 10 bases separating them. Germline V gene data show CDR1 as MNHEY and CDR2 as SVGAGI.

The gene calls are TRBV5-1 and TRBJ2-7; the D gene could be TRBD1 or TRBD2 (5 bases each). V was cut by 7 bases and J by 3 bases, with 20 bases left in between. CDR3 length: 15 residues. The germline CDR1 and CDR2 sequences are SGHRS and YFSETQ. DNA for the CDR3: TGCGCCAGCCGTCGGACCGGGGCTGGGGACTACGAGCAGTACTTC. Translation gives CASRRTGAGDYEQYF. Using reference TRBV5-1 and TRBJ2-7 for the parts outside the CDR3, the full variable domain is KAGVTQTPRYLIKTRGQQVTLSCSPISGHRSVSWYQQTPGQGLQFLFEYFSETQRNKGNFPGRFSGRQFSNSRSEMNVSTLELGDSALYLCASRRTGAGDYEQYFGPGTRLTVT.

This clone was counted only a few times. The chain employs TRBV28 and TRBJ1-1, with no clear D. V was trimmed by 6 bases and J by 0 bases, leaving 11 bases between them. The CDR3 is 14 amino acids. CDR1 is MDHEN, CDR2 SYDVKM, per germline. The CDR3 is CASRPGWLNTEAFF. In DNA, the CDR3 is TGTGCCAGCAGGCCGGGGTGGCTGAACACTGAAGCTTTCTTT.

The V call is TRBV28, the J call TRBJ1-2, with 9 bases that match TRBD1. CDR3 length: 15 residues. The ends lost 4 bases at V and 3 bases at J; junction bases unmatched: 6. The V gene's germline CDR1 is MDHEN and CDR2 SYDVKM. The DNA of the CDR3 is TGTGCCAGCAGTTCTCCGGGACAGGGTTACTATGGCTACACCTTC. Its translation: CASSSPGQGYYGYTF.

This chain uses TRBV29-1 with TRBJ1-2, with D possibly TRBD1 on 5 matching bases. The ends were cut back, 5 bases at V and 8 bases at J, with 18 bases in the middle. Germline V gene data show CDR1 as SQVTM and CDR2 as ANQGSEA. The CDR3 is 13 residues long. The CDR3 protein is CSVISREGQGYTF. The CDR3 nucleotides are TGCAGCGTTATTTCCAGGGAAGGGCAGGGCTACACCTTC.

The V gene is TRBV4-1, the J gene TRBJ2-1; 11 bases align to TRBD2. This CDR3 is 19 amino acids long. The junction had 8 bases not matched to a gene; V was cut back by 1 base and J by 0 bases. Germline CDR1 is MGHRA and CDR2 is YSYEKL. The CDR3 DNA is TGCGCCAGCAGCCAAGGACTAGCGGGGTCTCAAAGCTCCTACAATGAGCAGTTCTTC. Translation: CASSQGLAGSQSSYNEQFF.

V usage is TRBV3-1 (or the pseudogene TRBV3-2) and J usage is TRBJ1-5; D is uncertain. CDR1 LGHDT and CDR2 YNNKEL come from the germline V gene (reference sequence). Deletions cut 0 bases from V and 1 base from J, with 10 bases between. The CDR3 totals 16 residues. The CDR3 sequence: CASSQDLIQSNQPQHF. CDR3 DNA: TGTGCCAGCAGCCAAGATCTTATACAGAGCAATCAGCCCCAGCATTTT.

The CDR3: CASSLGLGVAGGRGDTQYF. The CDR3, as DNA: TGTGCCAGCAGCTTAGGGCTAGGCGTAGCGGGGGGGCGCGGAGATACGCAGTATTTT. This rearrangement joins TRBV7-2 to TRBJ2-3; 11 bases are shared with TRBD2. The CDR3 is made up of 19 amino acids. V dropped 1 base and J dropped 5; count of bases not matched to a gene: 14. Germline lookup yields CDR1 SGHTA and CDR2 FQGNSA.